A single sample is the source of the 8 T cell receptor beta chains below, sequenced in a study of Graves' ophthalmopathy and Graves' hyperthyroidism. From RNA, the CDR3 regions of TCR beta chains were amplified and sequenced. First-round RT-PCR used HTBI primers; second-round multiplex PCR followed. From the multiplex PCR reads, TCRdb called clonotypes with MiXCR, one entry per CDR3 protein. The sample carries about 220,000 distinct CDR3 sequences, around a fifth recorded once. The sample comprised peripheral blood. The receptors come from a woman aged 45-59 years with Graves' ophthalmopathy.

This clonotype was picked up many times. The chain carries TRBV6-2 or TRBV6-3 and TRBJ2-2; 10 bases map to TRBD2. Trimming cost V 1 base and J 6 bases; bases outside gene matches: 11. CDR3 length: 18 residues. Germline lookup yields CDR1 MNHEY and CDR2 SVGEGT. CDR3 region: CASSYWKPSGSRAGELFF. The CDR3 DNA follows: TGTGCCAGCAGTTACTGGAAGCCTAGCGGGAGTCGGGCCGGGGAGCTGTTTTTT.

This sequence joins TRBV6-1 and TRBJ1-5; 8 bases match TRBD1. Germline-derived CDR1 and CDR2 are MNHNS and SASEGT. Trimming at V came to 6 bases and at J to 3 bases, leaving 10 bases not matched to a gene. The CDR3 runs 16 residues. CDR3: CASSHGQGAPNQPQHF. In nucleotides, the CDR3 is TGTGCCAGCAGCCACGGGCAGGGGGCCCCCAATCAGCCCCAGCATTTT.

The chain links TRBV6-5 to TRBJ2-5; 7 bases map to TRBD1. Trimming cost V 2 bases and J 4 bases; bases outside gene matches: 10. The CDR3 consists of 16 residues. Looked up from germline, CDR1 is MNHEY and CDR2 is SVGAGI. The DNA of the CDR3 is TGTGCCAGCAGTTACAACAGGGGAAGTCTCATAGAGACCCAGTACTTC. Translating gives CASSYNRGSLIETQYF.

This clonotype was seen many times. This chain uses TRBV11-2 with TRBJ2-5; the D gene is possibly TRBD2 (5 bases). This CDR3 has 14 amino acids. Trimming cost V 5 bases and J 7 bases, with 17 bases left between them. Germline CDR1 SGHAT, CDR2 FQNNGV. CDR3 nucleotides: TGTGCCAGCAGCCCTCCTGGAGCCGCGGGGACCCAGTACTTC. Translation: CASSPPGAAGTQYF. The whole variable domain, remainder taken from reference TRBV11-2 and TRBJ2-5, is EAGVAQSPRYKIIEKRQSVAFWCNPISGHATLYWYQQILGQGPKLLIQFQNNGVVDDSQLPKDRFSAERLKGVDSTLKIQPAKLEDSAVYLCASSPPGAAGTQYFGPGTRLLVL.

In this sample, this clonotype turned up many times. The chain has TRBV2 and TRBJ1-3; D perhaps matches TRBD1 (5 bases). Trimming cost V 2 bases and J 4 bases, with 6 bases left between them. Germline CDR1 reads SNHLY; CDR2 reads FYNNEI. The CDR3 sequence is 13 residues long. The CDR3 here is CASSETGGNTIYF. Written as DNA, the CDR3 is TGTGCCAGCAGTGAAACAGGAGGAAACACCATATATTTT.

This clonotype was recorded many times. The J gene is TRBJ1-2, the V gene TRBV6-5; no reliable D call. The V gene lost 7 bases and the J gene lost 4 bases, with 13 bases spanning the gap. The germline gives CDR1 MNHEY, CDR2 SVGAGI. The CDR3 is made up of 13 amino acids. CDR3 sequence reads: CASTSPSSYGYTF. The DNA of the CDR3 is TGTGCCAGCACTTCCCCAAGTTCCTATGGCTACACCTTC.

The genes are TRBV12-3 or TRBV12-4 and TRBJ1-2, with D hard to call. The CDR3 extends over 12 amino acids. V gave up 1 base and J gave up 4 bases, with 4 bases separating them. The CDR3 nucleotides are TGTGCCAGCAGTTTAGGAGCCTATGGCTACACCTTC. Its translation: CASSLGAYGYTF.

This clonotype was observed at least ten times. V and J are TRBV30 and TRBJ1-2, with a weak D call TRBD1 (6 bases). Germline CDR1 GTSNPN, CDR2 SVGIG (reference sequence). The CDR3 extends over 15 amino acids. The ends were cut back, 4 bases at V and 4 bases at J, with 19 bases in the middle. The chain's CDR3 is CAWKGPTGLAYGYTF. CDR3 bases: TGTGCCTGGAAGGGACCGACAGGACTCGCCTATGGCTACACCTTC. The complete variable domain, with remaining parts taken from reference TRBV30 and TRBJ1-2, reads SQTIHQWPATLVQPVGSPLSLECTVEGTSNPNLYWYRQAAGRGLQLLFYSVGIGQISSEVPQNLSASRPQDRQFILSSKKLLLSDSGFYLCAWKGPTGLAYGYTFGSGTRLTVV.